These T cell receptor beta chains were read from a single sample in a study of post-analysis software for immune sequencing data. TCRdb called the PCR reads again in MiXCR, with one record for every CDR3 protein. The profile shows approximately 730,000 distinct CDR3 sequences, roughly 27% of them singletons. The sequenced material came from blood. These receptors all come from a girl aged 5 to 17 with multiple sclerosis. Both conserved end residues are part of each CDR3. Fields, in order: V gene, J gene, clone size, CDR3 length, D gene, CDR3 protein, CDR3 DNA. D genes are given only for firm matches. Rows may omit the clone size; those that give it use once, few, many or a size class.

TRBV3-1	TRBJ1-2	.	14	.	CASSQDVGNYGYTF	TGTGCCAGCAGCCAAGATGTGGGTAACTATGGCTACACCTTC
TRBV7-2	TRBJ2-7	few	13	.	CASRPTGSHEQYF	TGTGCCAGCAGGCCCACAGGGAGTCACGAGCAGTACTTC
TRBV6-2/TRBV6-3	TRBJ2-1	few	15	TRBD2	CASSLGGGRDNEQFF	TGTGCCAGTAGTCTCGGTGGCGGGAGAGACAATGAGCAGTTCTTC
TRBV9	TRBJ2-1	.	16	TRBD2	CASSPRTSGRANEQFF	TGTGCCAGCAGCCCCAGAACTAGCGGGAGGGCCAATGAGCAGTTCTTC
TRBV27	TRBJ2-7	.	15	.	CASSSGGRGVDEQYF	TGTGCCAGCAGTTCCGGGGGCAGGGGGGTCGATGAGCAGTACTTC
TRBV7-2	TRBJ2-7	.	17	TRBD1	CASSLAATGAMAYEQYF	TGTGCCAGCAGCTTGGCGGCCACAGGGGCCATGGCCTACGAGCAGTACTTC
TRBV20-1	TRBJ2-7	few	14	TRBD1	CSARRPTGVYEQYF	TGCAGTGCTAGAAGACCTACAGGGGTCTACGAGCAGTACTTC
TRBV9	TRBJ1-2	many	14	.	CASSVDGGFYGYTF	TGTGCCAGCAGCGTAGATGGGGGCTTCTATGGCTACACCTTC
TRBV3-1	TRBJ2-5	.	15	TRBD1	CASSQVRQGAETQYF	TGTGCCAGCAGCCAGGTCAGACAGGGAGCAGAGACCCAGTACTTC
TRBV25-1	TRBJ1-1	few	14	.	CASSEKAGWAEAFF	TGTGCCAGCAGTGAAAAAGCAGGGTGGGCTGAAGCTTTCTTT
TRBV27	TRBJ1-6	few	17	.	CAFPKPGHRSNNSPLHF	TGTGCCTTCCCCAAGCCGGGACACCGAAGCAATAATTCACCCCTCCACTTT
TRBV5-1	TRBJ2-3	.	20	TRBD1	CASSQRQGRSSGVRTDTQYF	TGCGCCAGCAGCCAACGACAGGGCAGGTCGTCTGGCGTACGCACAGATACGCAGTATTTT
TRBV20-1	TRBJ1-5	.	15	TRBD1	CSATLDRGSNQPQHF	TGCAGTGCTACCCTGGACAGGGGAAGCAATCAGCCCCAGCATTTT
TRBV5-1	TRBJ1-2	.	15	.	CASSLETGTPHGYTF	TGCGCCAGCAGCTTGGAAACCGGGACACCCCATGGCTACACCTTC
TRBV5-1	TRBJ2-3	.	16	TRBD2	CASSLVLAERTDAQYF	TGCGCCAGCAGCTTGGTACTAGCGGAGAGAACAGATGCGCAGTATTTT
TRBV29-1	TRBJ1-5	.	13	.	CSVGLGEDQPQHF	TGCAGCGTTGGCCTGGGGGAGGATCAGCCCCAGCATTTT
TRBV7-9	TRBJ2-6	few	17	.	CASSSQGWRSGANVLTF	TGTGCCAGCAGCTCACAGGGTTGGCGGTCTGGGGCCAACGTCCTGACTTTC
TRBV5-1	TRBJ1-1	few	13	TRBD1	CASSGTGLTEAFF	TGCGCCAGCAGCGGGACAGGGTTAACTGAAGCTTTCTTT
TRBV24-1	TRBJ2-3	few	16	TRBD1	CATSDYGQGFTDTQYF	TGTGCCACCAGTGATTACGGACAGGGATTCACAGATACGCAGTATTTT
TRBV20-1	TRBJ2-7	few	14	TRBD2	CSAGPRSGTYEQYF	TGCAGTGCAGGGCCCCGCAGCGGGACTTACGAGCAGTACTTC
TRBV5-1	TRBJ1-2	.	15	.	CASSLAGQGKYGYTF	TGCGCCAGCAGCTTGGCCGGTCAGGGGAAATATGGCTACACCTTC
TRBV20-1	TRBJ2-3	.	16	.	CSALRTGRAFTDTQYF	TGCAGTGCTCTCAGAACGGGCAGGGCCTTCACAGATACGCAGTATTTT
TRBV20-1	TRBJ2-5	few	16	TRBD2	CSARDGAGVYQETQYF	TGCAGTGCTAGAGATGGAGCGGGAGTTTACCAAGAGACCCAGTACTTC
TRBV5-1	TRBJ2-5	once	17	TRBD2	CASSLESGLGIPDEQYF	TGCGCCAGCAGCTTGGAGTCGGGACTAGGGATTCCGGATGAGCAGTACTTC
TRBV9	TRBJ2-3	few	15	TRBD1	CASSVWTGRADTQYF	TGTGCCAGCAGCGTATGGACAGGGCGCGCAGATACGCAGTATTTT
TRBV7-9	TRBJ2-7	.	14	.	CASSFRAGLEAQYF	TGTGCCAGCAGCTTTAGGGCCGGTTTGGAGGCCCAGTACTTC
TRBV7-2	TRBJ1-1	.	13	.	CASSFGRYTEAFF	TGTGCCAGCAGCTTCGGACGGTACACTGAAGCTTTCTTT
TRBV29-1	TRBJ1-2	.	11	.	CSVRDPGGYTF	TGCAGCGTCAGGGACCCGGGGGGCTACACCTTC
TRBV4-1	TRBJ2-1	.	16	.	CASSQEPERPGVEQFF	TGCGCCAGCAGCCAAGAACCCGAGCGGCCGGGGGTTGAGCAGTTCTTC
TRBV6-6	TRBJ1-4	.	15	TRBD1	CASSYSDRVNEKLFF	TGTGCCAGCAGTTATTCCGACAGGGTGAATGAAAAACTGTTTTTT
TRBV5-1	TRBJ2-7	.	14	TRBD1	CASSFGTGNYEQYF	TGCGCCAGCAGCTTTGGGACAGGAAACTACGAGCAGTACTTC
TRBV5-1	TRBJ1-2	.	16	TRBD1	CASSANRDRDDYGYTF	TGCGCCAGCAGCGCAAACCGGGACAGGGACGACTATGGCTACACCTTC
TRBV20-1	TRBJ2-3	.	14	TRBD2	CSARAGGRRDTQYF	TGCAGTGCCAGAGCGGGGGGGCGTCGAGATACGCAGTATTTT
TRBV28	TRBJ2-1	.	15	TRBD2	CASSTLAGGLVEQFF	TGTGCCAGCAGTACGTTAGCGGGAGGTCTCGTTGAGCAGTTCTTC
TRBV29-1	TRBJ2-7	few	15	.	CSVVTGSSLSREQYF	TGCAGCGTTGTTACAGGGTCTAGTTTGAGTCGCGAGCAGTACTTC
TRBV29-1	TRBJ1-2	.	15	.	CSVEDRWGGDHGYTF	TGCAGCGTTGAAGACAGGTGGGGGGGCGACCATGGCTACACCTTC
TRBV10-1	TRBJ2-3	few	14	TRBD2	CASSEGGRTDTQYF	TGCGCCAGCAGTGAAGGCGGGAGAACAGATACGCAGTATTTT
TRBV7-2	TRBJ2-7	few	13	TRBD2	CASSSPGTSEQYF	TGTGCCAGCAGCTCCCCCGGGACTAGCGAGCAGTACTTC
TRBV3-1	TRBJ1-2	.	13	.	CASSQGRTAGYTF	TGTGCCAGCAGCCAAGGGAGGACAGCTGGCTACACCTTC
TRBV2	TRBJ2-7	.	12	.	CAGQDGTYEQYF	TGTGCCGGCCAGGACGGAACATACGAGCAGTACTTC
TRBV4-3	TRBJ2-3	.	17	TRBD1	CASSHGQGRAPTDTQYF	TGCGCCAGCAGCCATGGACAGGGACGGGCTCCCACAGATACGCAGTATTTT
TRBV7-2	TRBJ2-1	few	15	.	CASSLRSSGRGEQFF	TGTGCCAGCAGCTTACGGTCCAGCGGTCGGGGTGAGCAGTTCTTC
TRBV6-5	TRBJ2-4	few	14	.	CASSYRTEKNIQYF	TGTGCCAGCAGTTATCGGACAGAAAAAAACATTCAGTACTTC
TRBV29-1	TRBJ2-5	.	12	.	CSGDRSKETQYF	TGCAGCGGTGACAGGTCTAAAGAGACCCAGTACTTC
TRBV20-1	TRBJ2-1	.	18	TRBD2	CSAPNPLHTSGAYNEQFF	TGCAGTGCCCCTAACCCTCTCCACACTAGCGGCGCCTACAATGAGCAGTTCTTC
TRBV6-2/TRBV6-3	TRBJ2-6	few	15	.	CASSALNSGANVLTF	TGTGCCAGCAGTGCCTTGAACTCTGGGGCCAACGTCCTGACTTTC
TRBV20-1	TRBJ2-7	.	12	.	CSALSSAYEQYF	TGCAGTGCTCTCAGCAGTGCCTACGAGCAGTACTTC
TRBV7-9	TRBJ2-3	.	14	.	CASPTKSRADTQYF	TGTGCCAGCCCTACCAAGAGTAGGGCAGATACGCAGTATTTT
TRBV7-9	TRBJ2-5	few	17	TRBD1	CASSLVDPGQGEETQYF	TGTGCCAGCAGCTTAGTCGATCCGGGACAGGGGGAAGAGACCCAGTACTTC
TRBV7-9	TRBJ2-1	.	17	TRBD2	CASSLRRRGGIYNEQFF	TGTGCCAGCAGCTTACGGCGTCGCGGGGGTATCTACAATGAGCAGTTCTTC